Each of the 31 T cell receptor beta chains below was sequenced from the same sample in a study of cytomegalovirus exposure and HLA in healthy donors (dated by TCRdb to 2017 to 2019). Library preparation was by the immunoSEQ multiplex PCR assay. For the multiplex PCR, a mixture combining 60 forward primers for TCR Vbeta segments and 13 reverse primers for TCR Jbeta segments was used. In TCRdb, the immuneACCESS table is reduced to in-frame sequences with V and J assigned. These tables do not hold every clone; where another copy was compared, an unresolved V gene accounts for under half, and the others remain unexplained. The sample contains a few hundred thousand clones, around 90% of them found a single time. The ten most abundant clones make up about 1.7% of the sample. The sequenced sample was PBMCs. The source is a girl aged 2-15 years in good health and CMV-seronegative.

The J gene is TRBJ2-1, the V gene TRBV7-8; D is perhaps TRBD2 (6 bases). The CDR3 totals 14 residues. Trimming removed 1 base at V and 6 bases at J, with 10 bases between. Looked up from germline, CDR1 is SGHVS and CDR2 is FQNEAQ. The CDR3 is CASSLGSGSNEQFF. The CDR3, as DNA: TGTGCCAGCAGCTTAGGCTCCGGGAGCAATGAGCAGTTCTTC.

In its sample, this clone was seen once. The chain joins TRBV7-9 to TRBJ2-7; D ambiguous. This CDR3 region has 17 residues. Germline V gene sequence: CDR1 SEHNR, CDR2 FQNEAQ (reference sequence). Between the trimmed V and J ends, which lost 2 bases and 0 bases, there was a span of 17 bases. The CDR3 reads CASSLMGFTPSSYEQYF. CDR3 in DNA: TGTGCCAGCAGCTTAATGGGCTTCACACCGAGCTCCTACGAGCAGTACTTC.

The CDR3 region has the DNA TGTGCCAGCAGCTTGTCTGAGTTGAGCACAGATACGCAGTATTTT. This sequence encodes CASSLSELSTDTQYF. V is TRBV7-6 and J is TRBJ2-3; unclear D gene. CDR3 size: 15 residues. V was trimmed by 3 bases and J by 0 bases, leaving 10 bases between them. The germline V gene has CDR1 SGHVS and CDR2 FNYEAQ.

This sequence joins TRBV27 and TRBJ2-7, with TRBD1 matching over 10 bases. The CDR3 contains 14 residues. The germline V gene has CDR1 MNHEY and CDR2 SMNVEV (reference sequence). V lost 6 bases to trimming and J lost 1 base; unmatched junction nucleotides: 3. CDR3 sequence (DNA): TGTGCCAGCAGGGGGACAGGGGATTCCTACGAGCAGTACTTC. Protein: CASRGTGDSYEQYF.

The V gene is TRBV28, the J gene TRBJ2-1; possibly TRBD2 for D (6 bases). CDR3 length equals 15 residues. Between the trimmed V and J ends, which lost 3 bases and 4 bases, there was a span of 13 bases. From germline, CDR1 is MDHEN and CDR2 SYDVKM. The CDR3 bases are TGTGCCAGCAGTTTGGAGGGATGGGGTTACAATGAGCAGTTCTTC. It translates to CASSLEGWGYNEQFF.

The gene calls are TRBV19 and TRBJ2-1; 11 bases line up with TRBD2. The trim removed 0 bases at V and 4 bases at J, leaving 8 bases unmatched. Germline values: CDR1 LNHDA, CDR2 SQIVND (reference sequence). The CDR3 has 18 residues. The CDR3, as DNA: TGTGCCAGTAGTATAGACCTTAGCGGGAGGGCCTCATACAATGAGCAGTTCTTC. Encoded protein: CASSIDLSGRASYNEQFF.

The chain recombines TRBV2 with TRBJ2-5; 7 nucleotides line up with TRBD2. V lost 6 bases and J lost 5; bases outside the gene matches: 0. From germline, CDR1 is SNHLY and CDR2 FYNNEI. This CDR3 has 11 residues. Here the CDR3 DNA reads TGTGCCAGCAGGGGGGGGGAGACCCAGTACTTC. This sequence encodes CASRGGETQYF.

This chain uses TRBV7-8 with TRBJ2-1; 10 bases align to TRBD2. This CDR3 comprises 15 residues. The trim removed 7 bases at V and 6 bases at J, leaving 9 bases unmatched. Germline lookup yields CDR1 SGHVS and CDR2 FQNEAQ. The CDR3 protein is CASTHWGTSVNEQFF. The CDR3 DNA reads TGTGCCAGCACCCATTGGGGGACTAGCGTCAATGAGCAGTTCTTC.

V and J are TRBV28 and TRBJ2-1; TRBD2 is a possible D gene (7 bases). This CDR3 is built from 15 residues. CDR1 and CDR2 (germline): MDHEN, SYDVKM. With 6 bases removed from V and 5 bases from J, the gap between germline ends came to 17 bases. Written as DNA, the CDR3 is TGTGCCAGCAGAGCACAGGGAGGGACAAACAATGAGCAGTTCTTC. Encoded protein: CASRAQGGTNNEQFF.

This clone was found a few times. Other DNA sequences in this sample translate to the same CDR3. J is TRBJ1-1 and V is TRBV11-3; TRBD1 is a possible D gene (5 bases). The V end lost 0 bases, the J end lost 3 bases, and 5 bases lay between the germline ends. Germline V gives CDR1 SGHNT, CDR2 YENEEA. The CDR3 loop spans 13 amino acids. The CDR3 DNA reads as TGTGCCAGCAGCTTAGACAGGGACACTGAAGCTTTCTTT. Translated: CASSLDRDTEAFF.

V and J are TRBV27 and TRBJ2-3; the match to TRBD1 covers 7 bases. From germline, CDR1 is MNHEY and CDR2 SMNVEV (reference sequence). This CDR3 spans 14 amino acids. J lost 4 bases, V lost 5 bases, and 6 bases had no gene match. CDR3 DNA: TGTGCCAGCAGTCTCGGGACAGTTGCAGATACGCAGTATTTT. Its protein is CASSLGTVADTQYF.

This clone was observed a single time. The J gene is TRBJ2-1, the V gene TRBV6-4, with unresolved D. V was trimmed by 8 bases and J by 12 bases, leaving 8 bases between them. Looked up from germline, CDR1 is MRHNA and CDR2 is SNTAGT. The CDR3 is made up of 9 amino acids. This CDR3 reads CASAWRQFF. CDR3 DNA sequence: TGTGCCAGCGCGTGGAGGCAGTTCTTC.

The chain has TRBV5-3 and TRBJ1-2; unclear D gene. TRBV5-3 is filed as an ORF, its function uncertain. This CDR3 region has 14 residues. Between the trimmed V and J ends, which lost 3 bases and 5 bases, there was a span of 14 bases. CDR3 coding DNA: TGTGCCAGAAGCTCGAATTCGCGAAAATATGGCTACACCTTC. This gives the protein CARSSNSRKYGYTF.

Details on this clone: The junction departs from the called germline gene at one end, perhaps through a read error. V and J are TRBV7-9 and TRBJ1-2; TRBD1 matches at 9 bases. The CDR3 runs to 14 residues. Germline V gene data show CDR1 as SEHNR and CDR2 as FQNEAQ (reference sequence). This CDR3 reads CASSVQGAPGGHTF. The CDR3 DNA reads TGTGCCAGCAGCGTACAGGGGGCGCCGGGTGGCCACACCTTC. The full variable domain, rest sourced from reference TRBV7-9 and TRBJ1-2, is DTGVSQNPRHKITKRGQNVTFRCDPISEHNRLYWYRQTLGQGPEFLTYFQNEAQLEKSRLLSDRFSAERPKGSFSTLEIQRTEQGDSAMYLCASSVQGAPGGHTFGSGTRLTVV.

The chain links TRBV28 to TRBJ2-5; 12 nucleotides agree with TRBD2. Trimming at V came to 6 bases and at J to 5 bases, leaving 7 bases not matched to a gene. Per germline, CDR1 MDHEN and CDR2 SYDVKM. The CDR3 is 15 amino acids. CDR3 amino acids: CASRQLAGGRETQYF. In DNA form, the CDR3 reads TGTGCCAGCAGACAGCTAGCGGGGGGGCGGGAGACCCAGTACTTC.

This chain connects TRBV18 to TRBJ2-1; TRBD2 matches at 7 bases. Germline assignment: CDR1 KGHSH and CDR2 LQKENI. This CDR3 has 15 amino acids. The junction had 7 bases not matched to a gene; V was cut back by 1 base and J by 7 bases. For the CDR3, the DNA is TGTGCCAGCTCACCACTCGCGGGAGTAGGGAATGAGCAGTTCTTC. Encoded protein: CASSPLAGVGNEQFF.

The chain has TRBV27 and TRBJ2-6; 11 nucleotides align to TRBD1. The CDR3 has 18 amino acids. Germline lookup yields CDR1 MNHEY and CDR2 SMNVEV (reference sequence). With V trimmed by 6 bases and J by 2 bases, 9 bases remained unmatched. DNA of the CDR3: TGTGCCAGCAGGCCCCGGACAGGGGGCGAGGCTGGGGCCAACGTCCTGACTTTC. This translates into CASRPRTGGEAGANVLTF.

The chain combines TRBV6-5 with TRBJ2-7; 8 positions match TRBD2. CDR1 and CDR2 from the germline V gene are MNHEY and SVGAGI. V shed 5 bases and J 3 bases; nucleotides not matched to a gene: 3. This CDR3 contains 13 residues. The CDR3 DNA is TGTGCCAGCAGTCGGACTAGCTTCTACGAGCAGTACTTC. This encodes CASSRTSFYEQYF.

This chain joins TRBV9 and TRBJ2-1; D may be TRBD2 (5 bases). This CDR3 is 15 amino acids long. Germline values: CDR1 SGDLS, CDR2 YYNGEE. Trimming cost V 2 bases and J 7 bases, with 16 bases left between them. CDR3 sequence reads: CASSVLMNSGNEQFF. The DNA for the CDR3 is TGTGCCAGCAGCGTCCTTATGAACTCGGGGAATGAGCAGTTCTTC.

The CDR3 reads CASIAGLYNSPLHF. The CDR3 DNA reads TGTGCCAGCATCGCGGGACTTTATAATTCACCCCTCCACTTT. This rearrangement joins TRBV6-6 to TRBJ1-6; possibly TRBD1 for D (5 bases). V was cut by 7 bases and J by 4 bases, with 11 bases left in between. The V gene's germline CDR1 is MNHNY and CDR2 SVGAGI (reference sequence). This CDR3 is built from 14 residues.

The CDR3 nucleotides are TGTGCCAGTAGTCTTGGGACTAGCGGGGTTTGGTACTTC. Translation gives CASSLGTSGVWYF. The J gene is TRBJ2-4, the V gene TRBV19; TRBD2 matches at 13 bases. The CDR3 covers 13 residues. J gave up 15 bases and V 5 bases, and 7 bases lay outside the gene matches. In germline, CDR1 is LNHDA, CDR2 SQIVND (reference sequence).

The chain carries TRBV5-1 and TRBJ2-1; TRBD2 matches 9 bases. The germline V gene has CDR1 SGHRS and CDR2 YFSETQ. The CDR3 is 15 residues long. The junction had 9 bases not matched to a gene; V was cut back by 4 bases and J by 7 bases. The CDR3 loop is CASSPGTSNGNEQFF. The CDR3 DNA sequence: TGCGCCAGCAGCCCCGGGACTAGCAACGGGAATGAGCAGTTCTTC. The complete variable domain, with remaining parts taken from reference TRBV5-1 and TRBJ2-1, reads KAGVTQTPRYLIKTRGQQVTLSCSPISGHRSVSWYQQTPGQGLQFLFEYFSETQRNKGNFPGRFSGRQFSNSRSEMNVSTLELGDSALYLCASSPGTSNGNEQFFGPGTRLTVL.

The chain is built from TRBV5-1 and TRBJ1-6; the D gene is possibly TRBD1 (6 bases). The CDR3 contains 15 residues. Trimming left V 0 bases short and J 5 bases short, with 9 bases between. CDR1 is SGHRS and CDR2 is YFSETQ in the germline V gene. The CDR3 sequence: CASSLGAGDNSPLHF. The CDR3 DNA sequence: TGCGCCAGCAGCTTGGGGGCAGGGGATAATTCACCCCTCCACTTT.

The gene calls are TRBV11-3 and TRBJ2-2; no definite D call. The CDR3 is made up of 15 amino acids. V lost 4 bases and J lost 1, with 10 bases in between. Germline V gene data show CDR1 as SGHNT and CDR2 as YENEEA. CDR3 coding DNA: TGTGCCAGCAGCTCCGGTTCCTTGAACACCGGGGAGCTGTTTTTT. It is translated as CASSSGSLNTGELFF.

The V and J genes are TRBV10-3 and TRBJ2-7; no clear D. The CDR3 is made up of 13 amino acids. Trimming cost V 0 bases and J 2 bases, with 5 bases left between them. Germline V lookup: CDR1 ENHRY, CDR2 SYGVKD. In DNA, the CDR3 is TGTGCCATCAGTGAGTCGGCACCCTACGAGCAGTACTTC. Protein: CAISESAPYEQYF.

Only one count was recorded for this clone. V and J are TRBV28 and TRBJ1-5; D possibly corresponds to TRBD1 (6 bases). The CDR3 sequence is 16 residues long. V lost 3 bases, J lost 1 base, and 13 bases lay in between. CDR1 and CDR2 from the germline V gene are MDHEN and SYDVKM. CDR3 amino acids: CASSFPQGLSNQPQHF. Here the CDR3 DNA reads TGTGCCAGCAGTTTCCCCCAGGGGCTAAGCAATCAGCCCCAGCATTTT.

This chain uses TRBV6-6 with TRBJ2-7, with D possibly being TRBD2 (7 bases). Germline assignment: CDR1 MNHNY and CDR2 SVGAGI (reference sequence). The V end lost 6 bases, the J end lost 2 bases, and 17 bases lay between the germline ends. The CDR3 is made up of 15 amino acids. The CDR3 DNA reads TGTGCCAGCAGCCAATCCGGGGGGCGCACCTACGAGCAGTACTTC. It is translated as CASSQSGGRTYEQYF.

This chain connects TRBV7-2 to TRBJ1-1; no clear D. Germline lookup yields CDR1 SGHTA and CDR2 FQGNSA. V was trimmed by 2 bases and J by 4 bases, leaving 14 bases between them. The CDR3 covers 15 residues. CDR3: CASSLSWGGGTEAFF. DNA for the CDR3: TGTGCCAGCAGCTTATCCTGGGGTGGAGGCACTGAAGCTTTCTTT.

The chain carries TRBV28 and TRBJ1-1; 11 nucleotides match TRBD1. CDR1 is MDHEN and CDR2 is SYDVKM in the germline V gene. The CDR3 runs to 17 residues. The V gene end was trimmed by 7 bases and the J gene end by 11 bases; junction bases not matched to a gene: 21. The CDR3 bases are TGTGCCAGCACCCGGGGGGACACCGGGACAGGGGGTACGGGGGCTTTCTTT. As protein: CASTRGDTGTGGTGAFF.

The chain has TRBV6-5 and TRBJ2-7; D gene uncertain. The CDR3 sequence is 11 residues long. Germline V CDR1 and CDR2: MNHEY, SVGAGI. V gave up 2 bases and J gave up 5 bases, with 4 bases separating them. The CDR3 sequence: CASSYGHEQYF. Here the CDR3 DNA reads TGTGCCAGCAGTTACGGGCACGAGCAGTACTTC.

The CDR3 coding sequence is TGTGCCAGCAGTTTCCCTAGCGGGAACACCGGGGAGCTGTTTTTT. The encoded protein is CASSFPSGNTGELFF. The chain is built from TRBV27 and TRBJ2-2; 7 nucleotides align to TRBD2. This CDR3 is 15 amino acids long. Germline CDR1 is MNHEY and CDR2 is SMNVEV (reference sequence). The junction had 2 bases not matched to a gene; V was cut back by 3 bases and J by 1 base.